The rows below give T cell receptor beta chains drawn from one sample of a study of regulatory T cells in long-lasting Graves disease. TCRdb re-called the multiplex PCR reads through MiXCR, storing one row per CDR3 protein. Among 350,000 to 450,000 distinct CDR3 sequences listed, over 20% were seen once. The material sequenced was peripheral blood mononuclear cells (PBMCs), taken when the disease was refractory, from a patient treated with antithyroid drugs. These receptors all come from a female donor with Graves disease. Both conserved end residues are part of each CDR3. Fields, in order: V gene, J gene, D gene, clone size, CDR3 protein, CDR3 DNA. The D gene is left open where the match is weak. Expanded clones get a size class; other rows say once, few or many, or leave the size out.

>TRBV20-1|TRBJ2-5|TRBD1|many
CSARVRGPETQYF
TGCAGTGCTAGAGTGAGGGGGCCAGAGACCCAGTACTTC
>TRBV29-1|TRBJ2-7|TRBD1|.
CSVEGIKQGSYEQYF
TGCAGCGTTGAAGGAATCAAACAGGGGTCCTACGAGCAGTACTTC
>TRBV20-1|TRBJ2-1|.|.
CSAMKDTNNEQFF
TGCAGTGCCATGAAGGACACAAACAATGAGCAGTTCTTC
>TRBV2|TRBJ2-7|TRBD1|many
CASSEGLDRVYEQYF
TGTGCCAGCAGTGAGGGCCTGGACAGGGTCTACGAGCAGTACTTC
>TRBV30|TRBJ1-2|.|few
CAWSSGQGGDGYTF
TGTGCCTGGAGTTCGGGGCAGGGTGGGGATGGCTACACCTTC
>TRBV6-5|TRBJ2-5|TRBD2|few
CASSYGGLAGGQETQYF
TGTGCCAGCAGTTACGGGGGACTAGCGGGAGGACAAGAGACCCAGTACTTC
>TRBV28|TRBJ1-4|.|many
CASSSLYVLPTNEKLFF
TGTGCCAGCAGTTCCCTTTATGTGTTACCAACTAATGAAAAACTGTTTTTT
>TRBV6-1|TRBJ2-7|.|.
CASSLMTPGEQYF
TGTGCCAGCAGCCTAATGACTCCGGGAGAGCAGTACTTC
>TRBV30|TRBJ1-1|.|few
CAWSVLWGTSTEAFF
TGTGCCTGGAGTGTATTATGGGGAACTAGCACTGAAGCTTTCTTT
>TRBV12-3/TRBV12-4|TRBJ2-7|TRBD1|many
CASRGTGSYEQYF
TGTGCCAGCAGGGGGACAGGGTCCTACGAGCAGTACTTC
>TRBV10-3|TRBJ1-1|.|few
CAIRGRAMNTEAFF
TGTGCCATCAGAGGCAGGGCCATGAACACTGAAGCTTTCTTT
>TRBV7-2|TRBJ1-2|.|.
CASGRGAGGYTF
TGTGCCAGCGGGCGGGGCGCGGGGGGCTACACCTTC
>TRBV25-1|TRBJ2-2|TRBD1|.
CASSDPTGGGYGGELFF
TGTGCCAGCAGTGACCCCACAGGGGGCGGTTATGGCGGGGAGCTGTTTTTT
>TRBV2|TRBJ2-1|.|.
CASSPGPDYWEQFF
TGTGCCAGCAGTCCGGGACCGGACTACTGGGAGCAGTTCTTC
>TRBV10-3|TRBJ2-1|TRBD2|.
CAISEPGTSVYNEQFF
TGTGCCATCAGTGAGCCCGGGACTAGTGTCTACAATGAGCAGTTCTTC
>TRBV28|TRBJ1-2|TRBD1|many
CASSSGQVFLDYGYTF
TGTGCCAGCAGTTCGGGACAGGTTTTCTTGGACTATGGCTACACCTTC
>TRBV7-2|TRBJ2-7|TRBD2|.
CASSPTSGLTPEQYF
TGTGCCAGCAGCCCGACTAGCGGCCTAACCCCCGAGCAGTACTTC
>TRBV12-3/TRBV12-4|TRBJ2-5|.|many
CASSRGTSGTDAQYF
TGTGCCAGCAGTCGTGGGACCTCGGGCACAGACGCCCAGTACTTC
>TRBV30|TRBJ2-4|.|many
CAWSALVAKNIQYF
TGTGCCTGGAGTGCACTGGTAGCCAAAAACATTCAGTACTTC
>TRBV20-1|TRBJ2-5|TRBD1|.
CSARDRQGAETQYF
TGCAGTGCTAGAGATCGACAGGGGGCTGAGACCCAGTACTTC
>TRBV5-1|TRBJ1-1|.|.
CASSLGPAGNTEAFF
TGCGCCAGCAGCTTGGGCCCCGCGGGGAACACTGAAGCTTTCTTT
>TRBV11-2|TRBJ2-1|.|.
CASSQTRYNEQFF
TGTGCCAGCAGTCAAACTAGGTACAATGAGCAGTTCTTC
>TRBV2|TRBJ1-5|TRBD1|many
CASVSDRGNQPQHF
TGTGCCAGCGTTTCGGACAGGGGCAATCAGCCCCAGCATTTT
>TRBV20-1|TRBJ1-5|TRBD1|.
CSAFRGQGNNQPQHF
TGCAGTGCCTTTAGGGGACAGGGTAACAATCAGCCCCAGCATTTT
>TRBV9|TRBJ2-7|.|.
CASSVGGEYEQYF
TGTGCCAGCAGCGTCGGGGGAGAGTACGAGCAGTACTTC
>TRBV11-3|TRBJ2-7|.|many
CASSPPGSRAEQYF
TGTGCCAGCAGCCCTCCCGGGAGTCGGGCCGAGCAGTACTTC
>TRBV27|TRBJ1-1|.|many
CASSSLGGTEAFF
TGTGCCAGCAGTTCCCTAGGGGGGACTGAAGCTTTCTTT
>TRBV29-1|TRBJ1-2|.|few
CSVEEPREDGYTF
TGCAGCGTTGAAGAGCCCAGAGAGGATGGCTACACCTTC
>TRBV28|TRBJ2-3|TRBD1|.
CASSLDRGADTQYF
TGTGCCAGCAGTTTGGACAGGGGTGCAGATACGCAGTATTTT
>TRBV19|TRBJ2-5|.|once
CASSMAGSVTQYF
TGTGCCAGTAGTATGGCAGGGTCAGTGACCCAGTACTTC
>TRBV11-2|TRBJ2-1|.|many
CASSRGPEQFF
TGTGCCAGCAGTCGCGGGCCTGAGCAGTTCTTC
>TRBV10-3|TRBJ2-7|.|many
CAIRGEGAPSYEQYF
TGTGCCATCCGCGGGGAGGGGGCCCCCTCCTACGAGCAGTACTTC
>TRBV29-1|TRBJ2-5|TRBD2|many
CSVGGRAYQETQYF
TGCAGCGTTGGAGGGAGGGCCTACCAAGAGACCCAGTACTTC
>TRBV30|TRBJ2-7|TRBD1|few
CAWSTYARTGSSYEQYF
TGTGCCTGGAGTACCTACGCCCGGACAGGGAGCTCCTACGAGCAGTACTTC
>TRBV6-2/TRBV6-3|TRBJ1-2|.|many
CASSYAGSTYNYGYTF
TGTGCCAGCAGTTACGCAGGATCTACCTATAACTATGGCTACACCTTC
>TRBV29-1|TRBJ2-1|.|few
CSVDNAPSGNEQFF
TGCAGCGTGGACAACGCGCCATCGGGGAATGAGCAGTTCTTC
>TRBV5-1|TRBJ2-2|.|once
CASGLGPANTGELFF
TGCGCCAGCGGCCTAGGCCCCGCGAACACCGGGGAGCTGTTTTTT
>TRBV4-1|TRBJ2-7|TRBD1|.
CASGTGDGYEQYF
TGCGCCAGCGGGACAGGGGACGGTTACGAGCAGTACTTC
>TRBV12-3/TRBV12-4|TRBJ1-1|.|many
CATGGGRRNTEAFF
TGTGCCACCGGTGGAGGCAGGCGGAACACTGAAGCTTTCTTT
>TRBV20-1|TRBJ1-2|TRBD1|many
CSARDLDRVPYGYTF
TGCAGTGCTAGAGATTTAGACAGGGTCCCCTATGGCTACACCTTC
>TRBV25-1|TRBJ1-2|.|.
CASSENRAYGYTF
TGTGCCAGCAGTGAAAACAGGGCCTATGGCTACACCTTC
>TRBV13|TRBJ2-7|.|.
CASHAYEQYF
TGTGCCAGTCACGCCTACGAGCAGTACTTC
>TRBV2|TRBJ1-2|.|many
CASRPQAVGGGYTF
TGTGCCAGCAGACCCCAGGCAGTGGGTGGTGGCTACACCTTC
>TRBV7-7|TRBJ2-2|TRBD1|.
CATGQNTGELFF
TGTGCGACAGGGCAGAACACCGGGGAGCTGTTTTTT
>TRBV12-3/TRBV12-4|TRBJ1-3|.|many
CASSYGLGNTIYF
TGTGCCAGCAGTTATGGACTGGGAAACACCATATATTTT
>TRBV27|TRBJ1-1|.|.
CASSLSGTRKDTEAFF
TGTGCCAGCAGTTTATCGGGTACAAGGAAAGACACTGAAGCTTTCTTT